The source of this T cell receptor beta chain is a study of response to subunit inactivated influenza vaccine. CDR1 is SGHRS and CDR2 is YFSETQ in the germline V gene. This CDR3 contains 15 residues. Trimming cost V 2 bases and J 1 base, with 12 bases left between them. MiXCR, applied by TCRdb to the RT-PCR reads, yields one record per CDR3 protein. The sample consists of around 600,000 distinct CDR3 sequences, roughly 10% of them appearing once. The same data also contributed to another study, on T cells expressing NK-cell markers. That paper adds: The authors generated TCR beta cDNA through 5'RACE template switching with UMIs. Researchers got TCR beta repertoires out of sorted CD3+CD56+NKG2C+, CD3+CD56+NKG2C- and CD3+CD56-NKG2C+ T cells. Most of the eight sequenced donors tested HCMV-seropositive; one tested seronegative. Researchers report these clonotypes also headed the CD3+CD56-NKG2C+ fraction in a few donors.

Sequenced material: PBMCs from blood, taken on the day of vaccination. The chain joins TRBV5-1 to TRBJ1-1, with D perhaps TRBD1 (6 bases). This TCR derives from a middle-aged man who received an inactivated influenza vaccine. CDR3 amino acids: CASSLSGAQNTEAFF. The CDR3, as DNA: TGCGCCAGCAGCTTATCAGGGGCGCAGAACACTGAAGCTTTCTTT. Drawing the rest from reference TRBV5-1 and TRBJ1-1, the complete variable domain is KAGVTQTPRYLIKTRGQQVTLSCSPISGHRSVSWYQQTPGQGLQFLFEYFSETQRNKGNFPGRFSGRQFSNSRSEMNVSTLELGDSALYLCASSLSGAQNTEAFFGQGTRLTVV.